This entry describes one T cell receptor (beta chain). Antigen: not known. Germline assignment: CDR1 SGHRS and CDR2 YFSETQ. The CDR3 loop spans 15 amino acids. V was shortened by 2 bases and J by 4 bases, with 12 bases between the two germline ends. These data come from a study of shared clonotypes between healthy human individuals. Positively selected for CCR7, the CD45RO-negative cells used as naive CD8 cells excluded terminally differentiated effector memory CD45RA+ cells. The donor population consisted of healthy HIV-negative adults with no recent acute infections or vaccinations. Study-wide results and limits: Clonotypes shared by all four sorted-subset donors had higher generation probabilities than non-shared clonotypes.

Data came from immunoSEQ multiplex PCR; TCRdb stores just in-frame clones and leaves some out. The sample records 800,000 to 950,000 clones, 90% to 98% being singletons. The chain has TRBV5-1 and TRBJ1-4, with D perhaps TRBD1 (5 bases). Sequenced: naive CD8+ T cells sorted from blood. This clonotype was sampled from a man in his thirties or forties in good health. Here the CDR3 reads CASSFYRGVNEKLFF. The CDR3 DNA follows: TGCGCCAGCAGCTTCTATAGGGGAGTTAATGAAAAACTGTTTTTT.